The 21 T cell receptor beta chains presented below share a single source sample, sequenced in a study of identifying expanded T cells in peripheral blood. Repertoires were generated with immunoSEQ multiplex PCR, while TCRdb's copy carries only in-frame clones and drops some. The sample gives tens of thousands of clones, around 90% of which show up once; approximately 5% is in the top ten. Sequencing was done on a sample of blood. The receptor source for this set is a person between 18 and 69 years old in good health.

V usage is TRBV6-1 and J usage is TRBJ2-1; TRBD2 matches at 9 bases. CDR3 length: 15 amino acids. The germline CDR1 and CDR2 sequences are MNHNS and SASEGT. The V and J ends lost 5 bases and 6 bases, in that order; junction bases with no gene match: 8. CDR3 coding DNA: TGTGCCAGCAGTCTCGCTGGGCGGGGGGGCAATGAGCAGTTCTTC. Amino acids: CASSLAGRGGNEQFF.

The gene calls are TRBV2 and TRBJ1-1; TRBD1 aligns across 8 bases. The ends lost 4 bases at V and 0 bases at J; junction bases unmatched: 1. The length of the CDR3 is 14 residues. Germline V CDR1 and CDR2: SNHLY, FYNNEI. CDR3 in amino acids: CASSGDRMNTEAFF. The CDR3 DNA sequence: TGTGCCAGCAGTGGGGACAGGATGAACACTGAAGCTTTCTTT.

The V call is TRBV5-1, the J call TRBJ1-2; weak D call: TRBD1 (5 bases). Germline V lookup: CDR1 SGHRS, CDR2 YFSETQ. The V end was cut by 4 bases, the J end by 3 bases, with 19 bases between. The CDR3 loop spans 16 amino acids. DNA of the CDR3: TGCGCCAGCAGCCCCAACTCCGGGACGGCTGACTATGGCTACACCTTC. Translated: CASSPNSGTADYGYTF.

In DNA, the CDR3 is TGTGCCAGTAGTATCCAGGGCCTAAGCTACACCTTC. It encodes CASSIQGLSYTF. The chain couples TRBV19 to TRBJ1-2; maybe TRBD1 (5 bases). Deletions cut 3 bases from V and 9 bases from J, with 11 bases between. Germline V gene lookup returns CDR1 LNHDA and CDR2 SQIVND (reference sequence). The CDR3 loop spans 12 amino acids.

CDR3 nucleotide sequence: TGCGCCAGCAGCCCTGGGACTAGCGGGAAGGTAGATACGCAGTATTTT. Translating it yields CASSPGTSGKVDTQYF. The rearrangement links TRBV4-1 to TRBJ2-3, with 13 bases identical to TRBD2. The CDR3 spans 16 residues. The V gene's germline CDR1 is MGHRA and CDR2 YSYEKL. V dropped 4 bases and J dropped 5; count of bases not matched to a gene: 6.

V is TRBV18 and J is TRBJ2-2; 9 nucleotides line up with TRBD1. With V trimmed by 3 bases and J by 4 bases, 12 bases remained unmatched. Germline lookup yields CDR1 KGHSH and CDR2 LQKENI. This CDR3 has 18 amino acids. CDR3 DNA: TGTGCCAGCTCACCCCTCATACCCGGACAGGGGTCCACCGGGGAGCTGTTTTTT. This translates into CASSPLIPGQGSTGELFF.

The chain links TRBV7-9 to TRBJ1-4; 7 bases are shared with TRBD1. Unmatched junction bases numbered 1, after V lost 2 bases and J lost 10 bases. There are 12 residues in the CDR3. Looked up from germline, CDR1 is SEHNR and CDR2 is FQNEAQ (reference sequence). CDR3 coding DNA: TGTGCCAGCAGCTTACAGGGGGGAAAACTGTTTTTT. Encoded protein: CASSLQGGKLFF.

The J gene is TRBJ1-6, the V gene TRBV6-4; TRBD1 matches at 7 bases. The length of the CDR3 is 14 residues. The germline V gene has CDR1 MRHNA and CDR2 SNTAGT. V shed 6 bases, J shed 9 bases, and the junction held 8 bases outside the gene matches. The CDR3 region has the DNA TGTGCCAGCAGCCAAATACAGGGGACTTCACCCCTCCACTTT. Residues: CASSQIQGTSPLHF.

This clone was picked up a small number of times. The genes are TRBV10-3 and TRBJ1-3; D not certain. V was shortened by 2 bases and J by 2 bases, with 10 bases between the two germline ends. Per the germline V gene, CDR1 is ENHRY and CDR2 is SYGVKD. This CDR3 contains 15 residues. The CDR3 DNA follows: TGTGCCATCAGTGAGCCATCCGGGGCTGGAAACACCATATATTTT. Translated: CAISEPSGAGNTIYF.

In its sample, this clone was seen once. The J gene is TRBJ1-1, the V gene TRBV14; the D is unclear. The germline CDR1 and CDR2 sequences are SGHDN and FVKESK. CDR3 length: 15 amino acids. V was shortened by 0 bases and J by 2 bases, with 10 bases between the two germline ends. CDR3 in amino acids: CASSQDIGFNTEAFF. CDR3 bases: TGTGCCAGCAGCCAAGATATCGGGTTTAACACTGAAGCTTTCTTT. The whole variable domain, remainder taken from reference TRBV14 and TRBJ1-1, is EAGVTQFPSHSVIEKGQTVTLRCDPISGHDNLYWYRRVMGKEIKFLLHFVKESKQDESGMPNNRFLAERTGGTYSTLKVQPAELEDSGVYFCASSQDIGFNTEAFFGQGTRLTVV.

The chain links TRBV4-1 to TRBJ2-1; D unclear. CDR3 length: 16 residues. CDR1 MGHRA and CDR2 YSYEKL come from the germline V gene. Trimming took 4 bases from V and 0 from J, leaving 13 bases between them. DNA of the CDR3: TGCGCCAGCAGCCTATCTGCTAGAAGCTCCTACAATGAGCAGTTCTTC. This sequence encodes CASSLSARSSYNEQFF.

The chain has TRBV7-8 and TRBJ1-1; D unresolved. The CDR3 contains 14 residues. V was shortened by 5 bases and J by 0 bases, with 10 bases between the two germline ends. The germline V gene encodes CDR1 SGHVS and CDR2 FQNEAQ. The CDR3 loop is CASSQSTVNTEAFF. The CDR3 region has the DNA TGTGCCAGCAGCCAATCAACAGTGAACACTGAAGCTTTCTTT.

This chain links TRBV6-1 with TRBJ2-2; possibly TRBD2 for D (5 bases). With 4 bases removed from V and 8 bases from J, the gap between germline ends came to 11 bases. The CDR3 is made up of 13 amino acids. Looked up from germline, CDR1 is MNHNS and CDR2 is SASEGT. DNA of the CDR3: TGTGCCAGCAGTGTGACTAAATTGGGGGAGCTGTTTTTT. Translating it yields CASSVTKLGELFF.

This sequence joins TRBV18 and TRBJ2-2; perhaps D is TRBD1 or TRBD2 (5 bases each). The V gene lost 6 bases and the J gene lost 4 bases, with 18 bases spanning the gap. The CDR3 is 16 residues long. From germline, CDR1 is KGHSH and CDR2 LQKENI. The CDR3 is CASSPREGQGTGELFF. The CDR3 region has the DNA TGTGCCAGCTCTCCCCGAGAGGGTCAGGGCACCGGGGAGCTGTTTTTT. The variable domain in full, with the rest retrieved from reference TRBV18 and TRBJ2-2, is NAGVMQNPRHLVRRRGQEARLRCSPMKGHSHVYWYRQLPEEGLKFMVYLQKENIIDESGMPKERFSAEFPKEGPSILRIQQVVRGDSAAYFCASSPREGQGTGELFFGEGSRLTVL.

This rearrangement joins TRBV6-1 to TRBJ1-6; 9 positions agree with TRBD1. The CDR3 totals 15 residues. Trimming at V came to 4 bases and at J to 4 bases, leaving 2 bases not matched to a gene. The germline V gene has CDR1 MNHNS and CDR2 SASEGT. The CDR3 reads CASSADRGYNSPLHF. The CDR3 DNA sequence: TGTGCCAGCAGTGCGGACAGGGGTTATAATTCACCCCTCCACTTT.

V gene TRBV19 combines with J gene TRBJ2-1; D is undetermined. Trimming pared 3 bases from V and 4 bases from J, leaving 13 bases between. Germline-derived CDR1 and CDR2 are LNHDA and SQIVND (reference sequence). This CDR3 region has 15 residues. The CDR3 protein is CASSISSNTYNEQFF. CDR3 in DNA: TGTGCCAGTAGTATTTCTTCCAATACTTACAATGAGCAGTTCTTC.

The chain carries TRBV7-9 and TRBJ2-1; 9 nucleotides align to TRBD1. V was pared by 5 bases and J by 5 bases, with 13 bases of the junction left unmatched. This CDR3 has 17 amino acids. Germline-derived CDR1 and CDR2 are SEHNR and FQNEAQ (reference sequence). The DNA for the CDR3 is TGTGCCAGCAGCCAGAAGGTCGGGACAGGGACCCACAATGAGCAGTTCTTC. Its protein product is CASSQKVGTGTHNEQFF. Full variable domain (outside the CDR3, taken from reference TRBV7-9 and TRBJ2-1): DTGVSQNPRHKITKRGQNVTFRCDPISEHNRLYWYRQTLGQGPEFLTYFQNEAQLEKSRLLSDRFSAERPKGSFSTLEIQRTEQGDSAMYLCASSQKVGTGTHNEQFFGPGTRLTVL.

This CDR3 is CASSPRGPGPVGELFF. CDR3 in DNA: TGTGCCAGCAGTCCCCGAGGACCGGGACCCGTCGGGGAGCTGTTTTTT. The rearrangement links TRBV7-9 to TRBJ2-2, with D tentatively TRBD1 or TRBD2 (5 bases each). The CDR3 loop spans 16 amino acids. V dropped 6 bases and J dropped 7 bases, with 21 bases sitting between them. CDR1 and CDR2 (germline): SEHNR, FQNEAQ (reference sequence).

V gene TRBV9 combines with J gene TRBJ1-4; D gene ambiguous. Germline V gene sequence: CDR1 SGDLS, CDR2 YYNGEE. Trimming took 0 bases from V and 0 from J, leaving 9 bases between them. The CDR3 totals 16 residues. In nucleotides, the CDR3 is TGTGCCAGCAGCGTAGCCTCTCGGGCAACTAATGAAAAACTGTTTTTT. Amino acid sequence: CASSVASRATNEKLFF.

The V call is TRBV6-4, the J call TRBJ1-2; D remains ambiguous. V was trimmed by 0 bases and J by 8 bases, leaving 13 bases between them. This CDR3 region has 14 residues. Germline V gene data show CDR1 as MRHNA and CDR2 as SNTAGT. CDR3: CASSDSPGMGGYTF. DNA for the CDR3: TGTGCCAGCAGTGACTCCCCAGGAATGGGCGGCTACACCTTC.

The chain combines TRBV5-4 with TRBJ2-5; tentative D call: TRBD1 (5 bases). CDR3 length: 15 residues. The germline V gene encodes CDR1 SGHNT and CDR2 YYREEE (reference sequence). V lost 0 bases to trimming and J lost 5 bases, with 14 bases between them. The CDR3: CASSLGQGPGETQYF. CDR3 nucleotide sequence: TGTGCCAGCAGCTTGGGTCAGGGCCCAGGCGAGACCCAGTACTTC.